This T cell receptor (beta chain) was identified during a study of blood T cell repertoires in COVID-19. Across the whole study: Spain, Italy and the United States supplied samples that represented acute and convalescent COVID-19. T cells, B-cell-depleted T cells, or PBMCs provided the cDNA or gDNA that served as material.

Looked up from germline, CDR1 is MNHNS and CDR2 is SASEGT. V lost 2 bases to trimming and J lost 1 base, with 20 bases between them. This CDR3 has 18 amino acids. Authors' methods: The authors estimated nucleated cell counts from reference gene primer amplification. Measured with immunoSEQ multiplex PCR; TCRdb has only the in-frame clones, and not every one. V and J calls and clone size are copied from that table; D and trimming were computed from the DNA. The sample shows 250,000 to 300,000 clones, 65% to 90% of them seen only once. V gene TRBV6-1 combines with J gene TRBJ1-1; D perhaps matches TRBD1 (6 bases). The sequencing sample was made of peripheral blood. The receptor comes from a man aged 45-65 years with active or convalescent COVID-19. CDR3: CASSEYGGRGGPNTEAFF. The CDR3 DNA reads TGTGCCAGCAGTGAATACGGGGGGAGAGGGGGGCCGAACACTGAAGCTTTCTTT.